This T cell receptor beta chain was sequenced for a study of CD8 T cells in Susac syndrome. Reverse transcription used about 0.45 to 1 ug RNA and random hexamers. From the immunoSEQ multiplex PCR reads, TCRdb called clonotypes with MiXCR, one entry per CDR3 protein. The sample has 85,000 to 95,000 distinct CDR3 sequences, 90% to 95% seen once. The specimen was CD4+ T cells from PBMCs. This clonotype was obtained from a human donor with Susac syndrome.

The CDR3 spells CASSLINEQFF. For the CDR3, the DNA is TGTGCCAGCAGTTTAATCAATGAGCAGTTCTTC. The rearrangement joins TRBV28 to TRBJ2-1; D uncertain. Deletions cut 2 bases from V and 6 bases from J, with 2 bases between. CDR3 length: 11 residues. Per the germline V gene, CDR1 is MDHEN and CDR2 is SYDVKM. Combining the CDR3 with reference TRBV28 and TRBJ2-1 gives the whole variable domain DVKVTQSSRYLVKRTGEKVFLECVQDMDHENMFWYRQDPGLGLRLIYFSYDVKMKEKGDIPEGYSVSREKKERFSLILESASTNQTSMYLCASSLINEQFFGPGTRLTVL.